This T cell receptor (beta chain) originates from a study of shared clonotypes between healthy human individuals. Germline V gene sequence: CDR1 LNHDA, CDR2 SQIVND (reference sequence). CDR3 length: 15 residues. Trimming removed 3 bases at V and 4 bases at J, with 12 bases between. The method was immunoSEQ multiplex PCR; TCRdb's version includes in-frame clones alone and lacks a portion of them. This sample has about 2.2 million clones; 93% occur once, and the top ten carry roughly 1.7%. Terminally differentiated effector memory CD45RA+ cells were left out of the naive CD8 fraction, which was CD45RO-negative and positively selected for CCR7. In regard to this clone: Other DNA sequences of this sample code for an identical CDR3.

This sequence originates from a young man in good health. Some clones in this sample may be carry-over from other donors' samples. The J gene is TRBJ2-2, the V gene TRBV19; a possible D gene is TRBD1 (6 bases). Material: naive CD8+ T cells from PBMCs. CDR3 nucleotide sequence: TGTGCCAGTAGTATTTGGGGCAGGGGCACCGGGGAGCTGTTTTTT. Protein sequence: CASSIWGRGTGELFF.